This T cell receptor beta chain was captured in a study of graft-versus-host responses after intestinal transplantation. This clone showed up just a few times. What it recognizes is unknown. Study outcomes and limitations: Some GvH clones were seen earlier in gut or blood, suggesting intestinal origin. Peak circulating GvH clone levels were associated with early post-transplant HvG declines.

Sequencing was performed with immunoSEQ multiplex PCR; in TCRdb, only in-frame clones are kept and a portion is missing. The sample consists of over 75,000 clones, just under 95% of them appearing once. CDR1 is GTSNPN, CDR2 SVGIG, per germline (reference sequence). The CDR3 contains 13 residues. Deletions cut 5 bases from V and 6 bases from J, with 13 bases between. This rearrangement joins TRBV30 to TRBJ1-4; possible D gene TRBD1, 5 bases. This specimen was unstimulated CD8+ T cells sorted from spleen or lymph node cells, taken before transplant. This sequence originates from a human donor who was the organ donor for an intestinal transplant. CDR3 DNA sequence: TGTGCCTGGGACGGGGGGAGCGATGAAAAACTGTTTTTT. It encodes CAWDGGSDEKLFF. Using reference TRBV30 and TRBJ1-4 for the parts outside the CDR3, the full variable domain is SQTIHQWPATLVQPVGSPLSLECTVEGTSNPNLYWYRQAAGRGLQLLFYSVGIGQISSEVPQNLSASRPQDRQFILSSKKLLLSDSGFYLCAWDGGSDEKLFFGSGTQLSVL.